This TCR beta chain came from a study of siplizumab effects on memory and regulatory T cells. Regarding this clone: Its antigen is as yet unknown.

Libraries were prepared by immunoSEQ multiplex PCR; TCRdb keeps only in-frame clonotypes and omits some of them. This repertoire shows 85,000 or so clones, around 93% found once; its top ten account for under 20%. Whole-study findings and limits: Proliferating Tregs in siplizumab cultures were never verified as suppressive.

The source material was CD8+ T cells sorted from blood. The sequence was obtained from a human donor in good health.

The CDR3 sequence is CASSLVSGGRVGYEQYF. The CDR3 bases are TGTGCCAGCAGCTTAGTCTCCGGCGGGAGGGTAGGGTACGAGCAGTACTTC. J is TRBJ2-7 and V is TRBV7-2; TRBD2 agrees at 9 bases. Germline CDR1 SGHTA, CDR2 FQGNSA. Trimming took 1 base from V and 4 from J; bases not matched to a gene: 11. The CDR3 contains 17 residues.